Here is one T cell receptor (beta chain) with its context. TCRdb's copy holds only in-frame clones and misses some; the assay was immunoSEQ multiplex PCR. In the table there are about 120,000 clones, roughly 95% of which are singletons. This record belongs to a study of OX40 agonist ivuxolimab in advanced cancers. Study summary: Patients received intravenous ivuxolimab every 2 weeks at 0.01 to 10 mg/kg. Prior therapy, whether anti-PD-1, anti-PD-L1 or anti-CTLA-4, was allowed, and 35% to 40% had some.

V gave up 1 base and J gave up 6 bases, with 4 bases separating them. Germline CDR1 is MDHEN and CDR2 is SYDVKM. The CDR3 consists of 12 residues. Sampling of blood occurred at baseline, cycle 4 day 1, and cycle 7 day 1. Sequences were derived from CD4+ or CD8+ T cells sorted from blood, sampled in a trial of the OX40 agonist ivuxolimab. The sequence came from an adult with an advanced solid tumor such as melanoma, head and neck, liver or kidney cancer. The chain links TRBV28 to TRBJ2-1; D is ambiguous. The CDR3 sequence is CASSLFFNEQFF. As DNA, the CDR3 is TGTGCCAGCAGTTTATTTTTCAATGAGCAGTTCTTC.